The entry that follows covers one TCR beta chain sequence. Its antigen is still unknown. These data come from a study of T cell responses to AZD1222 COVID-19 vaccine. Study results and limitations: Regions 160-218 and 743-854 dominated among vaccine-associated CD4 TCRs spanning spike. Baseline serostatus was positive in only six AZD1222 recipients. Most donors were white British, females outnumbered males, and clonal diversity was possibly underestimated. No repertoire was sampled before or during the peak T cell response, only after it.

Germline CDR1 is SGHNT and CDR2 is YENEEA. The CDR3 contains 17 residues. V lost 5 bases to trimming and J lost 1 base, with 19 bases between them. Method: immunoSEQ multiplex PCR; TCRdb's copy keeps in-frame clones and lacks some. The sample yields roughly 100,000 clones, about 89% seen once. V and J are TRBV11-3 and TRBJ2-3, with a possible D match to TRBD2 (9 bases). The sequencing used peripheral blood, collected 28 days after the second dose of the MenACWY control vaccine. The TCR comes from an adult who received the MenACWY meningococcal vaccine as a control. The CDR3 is CASSRTGRTSGTDTQYF. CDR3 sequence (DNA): TGTGCCAGCAGCAGGACAGGGAGGACTAGCGGCACAGATACGCAGTATTTT.